Presented here are 14 T cell receptor beta chains from one specimen sequenced in a study of preoperative IRX-2 immunotherapy in early breast cancer. As to treatment: preoperative locoregional IRX-2 cytokine immunotherapy. Repertoires were generated with immunoSEQ multiplex PCR, while TCRdb's copy carries only in-frame clones and drops some. The sample contains 20,000 to 30,000 clones, around 75% of which appear only once. The sequencing used lymph node tissue, collected before IRX-2 immunotherapy. Every receptor here comes from a human donor with breast cancer.

J is TRBJ1-2 and V is TRBV6-8, with D possibly matching TRBD1 (5 bases). CDR1 and CDR2 from the germline V gene are MNHGY and SAAAGT. The CDR3 is 12 amino acids. Trimming removed 4 bases at V and 5 bases at J, with 8 bases between. The CDR3 nucleotides read TGTGCCAGCAGTTCGACAGTGTATGGCTACACCTTC. Amino acid sequence: CASSSTVYGYTF.

V gene TRBV27 combines with J gene TRBJ2-7; D is uncertain. From germline, CDR1 is MNHEY and CDR2 SMNVEV (reference sequence). Trimming took off 6 bases at V and 1 base at J, with 19 bases between the two ends. The CDR3 spans 16 residues. The CDR3 DNA reads as TGTGCCAGCAGCTTCGGGCGGACCTACGAATCCTACGAGCAGTACTTC. Its protein product is CASSFGRTYESYEQYF.

V is TRBV5-1 and J is TRBJ2-5; D uncertain. V gave up 4 bases and J gave up 5 bases, with 15 bases separating them. CDR3 length: 14 amino acids. Germline loops: CDR1 SGHRS, CDR2 YFSETQ. Written as DNA, the CDR3 is TGCGCCAGCAGCCTCGGAGCGTCTCAGGAGACCCAGTACTTC. It codes for CASSLGASQETQYF.

The rearrangement joins TRBV28 to TRBJ1-1; weak D call: TRBD1 (5 bases). Germline CDR1 reads MDHEN; CDR2 reads SYDVKM. The CDR3 runs 15 residues. V dropped 6 bases and J dropped 1 base, with 15 bases sitting between them. The CDR3 nucleotides read TGTGCCAGCAGGCCGTTCCTCACAGGGAACACTGAAGCTTTCTTT. It codes for CASRPFLTGNTEAFF. Full variable domain (remainder filled in from reference TRBV28 and TRBJ1-1): DVKVTQSSRYLVKRTGEKVFLECVQDMDHENMFWYRQDPGLGLRLIYFSYDVKMKEKGDIPEGYSVSREKKERFSLILESASTNQTSMYLCASRPFLTGNTEAFFGQGTRLTVV.

This rearrangement joins TRBV29-1 to TRBJ2-5, with no clear D. This CDR3 contains 12 residues. The V gene lost 3 bases and the J gene lost 3 bases, with 8 bases spanning the gap. Germline values: CDR1 SQVTM, CDR2 ANQGSEA. Here the CDR3 reads CSVEPVKETQYF. The CDR3 bases are TGCAGCGTTGAGCCCGTTAAAGAGACCCAGTACTTC.

The V gene is TRBV10-3, the J gene TRBJ1-5; D possibly corresponds to TRBD1 (6 bases). V gave up 2 bases and J gave up 1 base, with 9 bases separating them. The germline gives CDR1 ENHRY, CDR2 SYGVKD. CDR3 length: 15 residues. The CDR3: CAISEQGTSNQPQHF. The CDR3 DNA follows: TGTGCCATCAGTGAGCAGGGGACCAGCAATCAGCCCCAGCATTTT.

The chain has TRBV11-3 and TRBJ2-3, with D unresolved. CDR1 and CDR2 (germline): SGHNT, YENEEA. With 5 bases removed from V and 0 bases from J, the gap between germline ends came to 9 bases. This CDR3 is built from 14 residues. The CDR3 spells CASSPLLSTDTQYF. The CDR3 DNA is TGTGCCAGCAGCCCTTTACTCAGCACAGATACGCAGTATTTT. Based on the CDR3 plus reference TRBV11-3 and TRBJ2-3, the full variable domain is EAGVVQSPRYKIIEKKQPVAFWCNPISGHNTLYWYLQNLGQGPELLIRYENEEAVDDSQLPKDRFSAERLKGVDSTLKIQPAELGDSAVYLCASSPLLSTDTQYFGPGTRLTVL.

This clone showed up just once. V usage is TRBV19 and J usage is TRBJ1-2; tentatively, D is TRBD1 (5 bases). CDR1 is LNHDA, CDR2 SQIVND, per germline (reference sequence). Trimming cost V 5 bases and J 6 bases, with 10 bases left between them. This CDR3 is built from 12 residues. CDR3: CASSRQGDGYTF. The CDR3 bases are TGTGCCAGTAGTCGGCAAGGGGATGGCTACACCTTC.

The gene calls are TRBV5-1 and TRBJ1-1, with D perhaps matching TRBD1 (6 bases). The ends were cut back, 0 bases at V and 3 bases at J, with 15 bases in the middle. The germline CDR1 and CDR2 sequences are SGHRS and YFSETQ. The length of the CDR3 is 16 residues. CDR3 loop: CASSLAGYRVDTEAFF. Here the CDR3 DNA reads TGCGCCAGCAGCTTGGCAGGTTACAGGGTGGACACTGAAGCTTTCTTT.

CDR3 protein: CASSLGQGGQETQYF. DNA of the CDR3: TGCGCCAGCAGCTTGGGACAGGGAGGGCAAGAGACCCAGTACTTC. The chain links TRBV5-1 to TRBJ2-5; D tentatively fits TRBD1 or TRBD2 (7 bases each). This CDR3 is 15 amino acids long. Germline loops: CDR1 SGHRS, CDR2 YFSETQ. With 0 bases removed from V and 2 bases from J, the gap between germline ends came to 11 bases.

V is TRBV6-8 and J is TRBJ2-7, with 8 nucleotides matching TRBD2. Looked up from germline, CDR1 is MNHGY and CDR2 is SAAAGT. This CDR3 has 13 residues. Trimming removed 5 bases from V and 5 bases from J; junction bases left unmatched: 5. CDR3 loop: CASSISGADEQYF. The CDR3 nucleotides read TGTGCCAGCAGTATTAGCGGGGCAGACGAGCAGTACTTC.

The chain combines TRBV7-6 with TRBJ2-7; 10 bases align to TRBD1. Germline V lookup: CDR1 SGHVS, CDR2 FNYEAQ. The trim removed 1 base at V and 5 bases at J, leaving 5 bases unmatched. This CDR3 has 15 residues. CDR3 sequence: CASSLEGQGLDEQYF. DNA of the CDR3: TGTGCCAGCAGCTTAGAGGGACAGGGGCTCGACGAGCAGTACTTC. Based on the CDR3 plus reference TRBV7-6 and TRBJ2-7, the full variable domain is GAGVSQSPRYKVTKRGQDVALRCDPISGHVSLYWYRQALGQGPEFLTYFNYEAQQDKSGLPNDRFSAERPEGSISTLTIQRTEQRDSAMYRCASSLEGQGLDEQYFGPGTRLTVT.

This clone showed up just a few times. This rearrangement joins TRBV28 to TRBJ2-5; 9 nucleotides line up with TRBD2. V shed 5 bases, J shed 5 bases, and the junction held 6 bases outside the gene matches. Per germline, CDR1 MDHEN and CDR2 SYDVKM. The CDR3 spans 14 residues. The CDR3 region has the DNA TGTGCCAGCAGTCCCGGGACTAGCTTGGAGACCCAGTACTTC. Protein product: CASSPGTSLETQYF.

The J gene is TRBJ1-5, the V gene TRBV10-2, with 7 bases fitting TRBD1. The CDR3 covers 15 residues. Trimming at V came to 3 bases and at J to 6 bases, leaving 8 bases not matched to a gene. Germline CDR1 WSHSY, CDR2 SAAADI. The chain's CDR3 is CASSDSDRALQPQHF. DNA of the CDR3: TGCGCCAGCAGTGATAGTGACAGGGCACTTCAGCCCCAGCATTTT.